This T cell receptor (beta chain) was obtained from a study of PD-L1 blockade in urothelial cancer. This clone has more than one count but fewer than ten. Its antigen is still unknown. This table comes from immunoSEQ multiplex PCR, and its TCRdb copy is limited to in-frame clones, with some not included. Of 65,000 to 85,000 clones in the sample, approximately 90% were seen once. The germline V gene has CDR1 MGHRA and CDR2 YSYEKL. This CDR3 comprises 19 residues. Losses at the gene ends were 0 bases for V and 5 bases for J; bases not matched to a gene: 15. General observations from the study: Better survival was forecast by a pretreatment blood TCR clonality below the median.

Time point reported: peripheral blood 6 weeks after treatment start. All patients handed over anywhere from 1 to 8 samples, pretreatment and on-treatment. V gene TRBV4-1 combines with J gene TRBJ1-5; 8 bases map to TRBD1. This sample comprised PBMCs, obtained around atezolizumab (anti-PD-L1) treatment. The receptor's source is a woman older than 75 with urothelial cancer. CDR3 in amino acids: CASSQDTWQGALDHQPQHF. CDR3 in DNA: TGCGCCAGCAGCCAAGATACGTGGCAGGGGGCGCTTGATCATCAGCCCCAGCATTTT.